A selection of T cell receptor beta chains follows, all from one sample in a study of cytomegalovirus exposure and HLA in healthy donors. Produced via immunoSEQ multiplex PCR; TCRdb's table is partial and in-frame only. The profile shows some 120,000 clones, roughly four fifths of them singletons. Sequencing was done on a sample of PBMCs. The receptor source for this set is a woman aged 18 to 35 in good health and CMV-seronegative. Each CDR3 is given with its conserved first and last residue. The D gene is left open where the match is weak. A row's size may be missing; if present it is once, few, many or a size class.

j_call clone_size v_call d_call cdr3_nt cdr3_aa
TRBJ1-2 - TRBV30 - TGTGCCTGGAGCTTTCAGGGCCTCTATGGCTACACCTTC CAWSFQGLYGYTF
TRBJ2-3 once TRBV30 TRBD1 TGTGCCTGGAGCAGGGGGCAGGTCAGGACAGATACGCAGTATTTT CAWSRGQVRTDTQYF
TRBJ1-2 - TRBV10-3 - TGTGCCATCAGTCCCCCGCAGACTAACTATGGCTACACCTTC CAISPPQTNYGYTF
TRBJ1-1 - TRBV11-3 - TGTGCCAGCAGCTTAGGGGGCAGGCGGAACACTGAAGCTTTCTTT CASSLGGRRNTEAFF
TRBJ2-4 once TRBV27 TRBD2 TGTGCCAGCAGTTTCCTAGCGGGGGAGTACATTCAGTACTTC CASSFLAGEYIQYF
TRBJ2-6 few TRBV6-5 - TGTGCCAGCAGTCAGGCGGGCTCTGGGGCCAACGTCCTGACTTTC CASSQAGSGANVLTF
TRBJ1-6 few TRBV7-6 TRBD1 TGTGCCAGCAGCTTAGGGGACAGAAATTCACCCCTCCACTTT CASSLGDRNSPLHF
TRBJ2-6 - TRBV4-2 - TGTGCCAGCAGCCAAGACCTAGGTGGGGCCAACGTCCTGACTTTC CASSQDLGGANVLTF
TRBJ2-1 - TRBV15 - TGTGCCACCAGCAGAGATGGGCAAGGCGCCTACAATGAGCAGTTCTTC CATSRDGQGAYNEQFF
TRBJ1-4 - TRBV5-1 - TGCGCCAGCAGCTTGGGGGAGGGGGTGAATGAAAAACTGTTTTTT CASSLGEGVNEKLFF
TRBJ1-4 - TRBV7-9 - TGTGCCAGCAGCCGAACCCGACAGGCGAATAATGAAAAACTGTTTTTT CASSRTRQANNEKLFF
TRBJ2-2 few TRBV4-1 - TGCGCCAGCAGCGTCTCTAGCGTAAACACCGGGGAGCTGTTTTTT CASSVSSVNTGELFF
TRBJ2-5 - TRBV29-1 - TGCAGCGTTACAGGCCCTACGGCGGAGACCCAGTACTTC CSVTGPTAETQYF
TRBJ1-6 - TRBV6-5 TRBD1 TGTGCCAGCAGTTACTCGGGACAGGATTGGGGTTCACCCCTCCACTTT CASSYSGQDWGSPLHF
TRBJ1-6 - TRBV19 - TGTGCCAGTAGTATAGAGGGGGGAGCCCTCCACTTT CASSIEGGALHF
TRBJ2-1 once TRBV29-1 - TGCAGCGTACTGCGTGAAGACAATGAGCAGTTCTTC CSVLREDNEQFF
TRBJ1-5 - TRBV29-1 TRBD1 TGCAGCGCTGGACAGGGGAATCAGCCCCAGCATTTT CSAGQGNQPQHF
TRBJ2-5 once TRBV25-1 - TGTGCCAGCAGTGTGTCGGAGACCCAGTACTTC CASSVSETQYF
TRBJ2-3 - TRBV2 - TGTGCCAGCAGTGAATTTCTGACGGGAGATACGCAGTATTTT CASSEFLTGDTQYF
TRBJ2-1 - TRBV5-1 TRBD2 TGCGCCAGCAGCTTGGTCGGGGGGGCTCGCATTGAGCAGTTCTTC CASSLVGGARIEQFF
TRBJ2-1 - TRBV11-3 - TGTGCCAGCAGCTTAGATCCGGTAGGCCTAGCAGGTTACAATGAGCAGTTCTTC CASSLDPVGLAGYNEQFF
TRBJ2-3 - TRBV6-1 TRBD1 TGTGCCAGCAGTCTTCGGACAGGGGCGGGAGATACGCAGTATTTT CASSLRTGAGDTQYF
TRBJ1-5 once TRBV30 - TGTGCCTGGAGCCAGGGGAAAGGGAATCAGCCCCAGCATTTT CAWSQGKGNQPQHF
TRBJ1-5 - TRBV19 - TGTGCCAGTAGTATATTACCCGGGCAGCCCCAGCATTTT CASSILPGQPQHF
TRBJ2-7 - TRBV6-6 - TGTGCCAGCAGAAGATATACAGCATCCTACGAGCAGTACTTC CASRRYTASYEQYF
TRBJ2-7 - TRBV2 - TGTGCCAGCAGGGAAACAGACTACGAGCAGTACTTC CASRETDYEQYF
TRBJ2-5 - TRBV5-1 - TGCGCCAGCAGCCCCGACGGGGAAGAGACCCAGTACTTC CASSPDGEETQYF
TRBJ1-2 - TRBV15 - TGTGCCACCAGCAGAGATATCATCGACTACCACGGCTACACCTTC CATSRDIIDYHGYTF
TRBJ1-5 - TRBV5-6 - TGTGCCAGCAGCTTTGGCCAGGGTCCGAAGGATCAGCCCCAGCATTTT CASSFGQGPKDQPQHF
TRBJ1-1 - TRBV9 - TGTGCCAGCAGCGAGACACAGAACACTGAAGCTTTCTTT CASSETQNTEAFF
TRBJ1-4 - TRBV28 TRBD1 TGTGCCAGCAGGCTCCGGGACAGGGGAACTAATGAAAAACTGTTTTTT CASRLRDRGTNEKLFF
TRBJ1-2 - TRBV10-3 - TGTGCCATCAGTGAGTCTGACACCTTCTATGGCTACACCTTC CAISESDTFYGYTF
TRBJ2-7 - TRBV7-6 - TGTGCCCTACGGGGATTGGTGCACTACGAGCAGTACTTC CALRGLVHYEQYF
TRBJ2-1 - TRBV2 - TGTGCCATAGTAGACAGAGACAATGAGCAGTTCTTC CAIVDRDNEQFF
TRBJ1-3 few TRBV6-1 TRBD1 TGTGCCAGCACAAGGACAGGAATTGGAAACACCATATATTTT CASTRTGIGNTIYF
TRBJ2-3 - TRBV28 TRBD2 TGTGCCAGCAGTGGACCGGGGGGGCAGACAGATACGCAGTATTTT CASSGPGGQTDTQYF
TRBJ1-1 few TRBV5-1 - TGCGCCAGCAGCTTGGATACAGGGCGCACTGAAGCTTTCTTT CASSLDTGRTEAFF